Presented here are 28 T cell receptor beta chains from one specimen sequenced in a study of shared clonotypes between healthy human individuals (dated by TCRdb to 2020 to 2022). The library was built by means of the immunoSEQ multiplex PCR assay. In its TCRdb copy, this immuneACCESS table keeps in-frame sequences only and misses some clones. Where compared with another copy, unresolved V genes explain less than half of these, and the others have no known cause. Present in this sample are about 79,000 clones, about 63% of which were seen just once. 51% of the sample belongs to the ten largest clones. What was sequenced was memory CD8+ T cells sorted from blood. What this sample's cell subset or site label stands for: CD45RO+ cells pooled with CCR7-negative TemRA cells. These receptors were taken from a man aged 30 to 45 in good health.

The J gene is TRBJ2-7, the V gene TRBV13, with TRBD2 matching over 7 bases. V trimming: 5 bases; J trimming: 7 bases; junction bases outside the gene matches: 8. Per the germline V gene, CDR1 is PRHDT and CDR2 is FYEKMQ (reference sequence). The CDR3 has 13 residues. The CDR3 DNA reads as TGTGCCAGCAGCCCTAGCGGATCGGGGGAGCAGTACTTC. The encoded protein is CASSPSGSGEQYF.

The rearrangement joins TRBV4-3 to TRBJ1-2, with 8 positions matching TRBD1. Germline V gene sequence: CDR1 LGHNA, CDR2 YSLEER. The CDR3 covers 15 residues. J was trimmed by 4 bases and V by 1 base; bases with no gene match: 5. This CDR3 reads CASSQGAGGGYGYTF. DNA of the CDR3: TGCGCCAGCAGCCAAGGTGCAGGGGGCGGCTATGGCTACACCTTC.

The J gene is TRBJ1-1, the V gene TRBV1; the table's D call, TRBD1, was not checked against the DNA. TRBV1 is given as a pseudogene. There are 11 residues in the CDR3. The CDR3 spells CTSSQARGAFF. The CDR3, as DNA: TGCACCAGCAGCCAAGCCAGGGGGGCTTTCTTT.

The V and J genes are TRBV5-5 and TRBJ2-1, with TRBD2 identical over 12 bases. Germline CDR1 is SGHKS and CDR2 is YYEKEE (reference sequence). The CDR3 length is 15 residues. V shed 4 bases and J 6 bases; nucleotides not matched to a gene: 5. CDR3 bases: TGTGCCAGCAGCGTAAGGACTAGCGGGACCAATGAGCAGTTCTTC. It translates to CASSVRTSGTNEQFF.

The CDR3 DNA is TGTGCCAGCAGCTTATTCTTCGTCGCTAGCGGGAGATACAATGAGCAGTTCTTC. Its translation is CASSLFFVASGRYNEQFF. The chain couples TRBV11-2 to TRBJ2-1; TRBD2 matches at 10 bases. V gave up 2 bases and J gave up 4 bases; unmatched junction bases: 11. The germline CDR1 and CDR2 sequences are SGHAT and FQNNGV. The CDR3 spans 18 residues.

This chain uses TRBV6-6 with TRBJ1-5; no definite D call. Trimming removed 6 bases from V and 5 bases from J, with 8 bases in between. Germline values: CDR1 MNHNY, CDR2 SVGAGI (reference sequence). The CDR3 loop spans 12 amino acids. CDR3 in amino acids: CASRDSDQPQHF. CDR3 sequence (DNA): TGTGCCAGCAGAGACTCGGATCAGCCCCAGCATTTT.

The genes are TRBV5-1 and TRBJ1-2, with D possibly matching TRBD1 (5 bases). The CDR3 runs 14 residues. The germline gives CDR1 SGHRS, CDR2 YFSETQ. V was shortened by 0 bases and J by 3 bases, with 9 bases between the two germline ends. This CDR3 is CASSLGEGHYGYTF. The CDR3 DNA reads TGCGCCAGCAGCTTGGGAGAGGGACACTATGGCTACACCTTC.

V usage is TRBV2 and J usage is TRBJ1-1; D is perhaps TRBD1 (6 bases). This CDR3 is built from 15 residues. Trimming took off 7 bases at V and 4 bases at J, with 19 bases between the two ends. The germline V gene encodes CDR1 SNHLY and CDR2 FYNNEI. This CDR3 reads CASMQGLSYGTEAFF. CDR3 nucleotide sequence: TGTGCCAGCATGCAGGGGCTCAGCTATGGCACTGAAGCTTTCTTT.

The chain is built from TRBV5-1 and TRBJ2-1, with 9 bases fitting TRBD2. Trimming cost V 2 bases and J 6 bases; bases outside gene matches: 9. This CDR3 has 16 residues. Germline V gene sequence: CDR1 SGHRS, CDR2 YFSETQ. This CDR3 reads CASSLYSGRLGNEQFF. CDR3 in DNA: TGCGCCAGCAGCTTATATAGCGGGAGACTGGGCAATGAGCAGTTCTTC.

The chain has TRBV5-1 and TRBJ2-5; 10 bases match TRBD2. Germline CDR1 reads SGHRS; CDR2 reads YFSETQ. J lost 5 bases, V lost 0 bases, and 7 bases had no gene match. This CDR3 contains 16 residues. The CDR3 here is CASSLEAGGPWETQYF. The CDR3 DNA is TGCGCCAGCAGCTTGGAAGCGGGAGGGCCGTGGGAGACCCAGTACTTC.

The genes are TRBV11-2 and TRBJ2-2, with 7 bases matching TRBD2. Germline V CDR1 and CDR2: SGHAT, FQNNGV. The CDR3 runs to 16 residues. Trimming removed 3 bases from V and 2 bases from J; junction bases left unmatched: 6. The CDR3 region has the DNA TGTGCCAGCAGCTTGATCCGCGGGAGCAACACCGGGGAGCTGTTTTTT. It is translated as CASSLIRGSNTGELFF.

This clone was seen more than once but under ten times. The rearrangement uses TRBV27 and TRBJ2-1; TRBD2 might be the D (6 bases). CDR3 length: 14 amino acids. Trimming cost V 8 bases and J 6 bases, with 17 bases left between them. Germline V lookup: CDR1 MNHEY, CDR2 SMNVEV (reference sequence). CDR3 amino acids: CASVRSGAGNEQFF. CDR3 bases: TGTGCCAGCGTGCGGTCGGGAGCTGGCAATGAGCAGTTCTTC.

V and J are TRBV11-2 and TRBJ1-2; D perhaps matches TRBD1 (6 bases). This CDR3 comprises 15 residues. Germline V gene sequence: CDR1 SGHAT, CDR2 FQNNGV. V was cut by 0 bases and J by 0 bases, with 8 bases left in between. The CDR3 DNA reads as TGTGCCAGCAGCTTAGAACAGGGCCCTAACTATGGCTACACCTTC. It specifies CASSLEQGPNYGYTF.

This clone was seen only a few times. The V and J genes are TRBV2 and TRBJ2-5; D uncertain. CDR1 and CDR2 from the germline V gene are SNHLY and FYNNEI. The CDR3 extends over 13 amino acids. The ends were cut back, 1 base at V and 4 bases at J, with 7 bases in the middle. Here the CDR3 DNA reads TGTGCCAGCAGTGAAGACAGTCCAGAGACCCAGTACTTC. Translated, it gives CASSEDSPETQYF. The whole variable domain, filled in from reference TRBV2 and TRBJ2-5, reads EPEVTQTPSHQVTQMGQEVILRCVPISNHLYFYWYRQILGQKVEFLVSFYNNEISEKSEIFDDQFSVERPDGSNFTLKIRSTKLEDSAMYFCASSEDSPETQYFGPGTRLLVL.

The chain combines TRBV5-5 with TRBJ1-1, with D possibly being TRBD1 (5 bases). CDR3 size: 13 residues. The germline V gene encodes CDR1 SGHKS and CDR2 YYEKEE (reference sequence). With 6 bases removed from V and 0 bases from J, the gap between germline ends came to 9 bases. The CDR3: CASMGGVNTEAFF. Written as DNA, the CDR3 is TGTGCCAGCATGGGAGGGGTGAACACTGAAGCTTTCTTT.

The chain is built from TRBV5-1 and TRBJ2-5; D might be TRBD2 (7 bases). This CDR3 spans 19 amino acids. CDR1 is SGHRS, CDR2 YFSETQ, per germline. The V and J ends lost 1 base and 3 bases respectively, with 25 bases between them. Written as DNA, the CDR3 is TGCGCCAGCAGCTTGTTTGGGGGGACTAAACAGGGAGGCAAAGAGACCCAGTACTTC. It specifies CASSLFGGTKQGGKETQYF.

Points on this clone: A junction end diverges from the germline sequence, so it may reflect a read error. V and J are TRBV7-6 and TRBJ2-1, with D possibly matching TRBD1 (5 bases). The CDR3 covers 14 residues. Looked up from germline, CDR1 is SGHVS and CDR2 is FNYEAQ. DNA for the CDR3: TGTGCCAGCAGCATAGCCCTCAGGGCTGGTGAGCAGTTCTTC. This codes for CASSIALRAGEQFF.

The chain employs TRBV7-9 and TRBJ2-1, with D unresolved. The CDR3 consists of 16 residues. The V gene lost 1 base and the J gene lost 8 bases, with 18 bases spanning the gap. The germline V gene has CDR1 SEHNR and CDR2 FQNEAQ (reference sequence). The CDR3 region has the DNA TGTGCCAGCAGCTTAGAGGCGACAACAGATGGCGATGAGCAGTTCTTC. It specifies CASSLEATTDGDEQFF. Full variable domain (outside the CDR3, taken from reference TRBV7-9 and TRBJ2-1): DTGVSQNPRHKITKRGQNVTFRCDPISEHNRLYWYRQTLGQGPEFLTYFQNEAQLEKSRLLSDRFSAERPKGSFSTLEIQRTEQGDSAMYLCASSLEATTDGDEQFFGPGTRLTVL.

In this sample, this clone turned up a few times. This sequence joins TRBV15 and TRBJ2-1; D perhaps matches TRBD2 (6 bases). Germline CDR1 reads LNHNV; CDR2 reads YYDKDF (reference sequence). Trimming left V 2 bases short and J 4 bases short, with 12 bases between. The CDR3 extends over 15 amino acids. CDR3 sequence reads: CATSRPGLSYNEQFF. In DNA form, the CDR3 reads TGTGCCACCAGCAGACCGGGACTTTCATACAATGAGCAGTTCTTC.

The genes are TRBV7-3 and TRBJ2-1; tentatively, D is TRBD2 (5 bases). The CDR3 covers 15 residues. Germline loops: CDR1 SGHTA, CDR2 FQGTGA. Trimming left V 3 bases short and J 0 bases short, with 9 bases between. The CDR3 loop is CASSLGSSSYNEQFF. CDR3 sequence (DNA): TGTGCCAGCAGCTTGGGGAGTAGCTCCTACAATGAGCAGTTCTTC.

J is TRBJ2-3 and V is TRBV29-1; no clear D. The CDR3 runs 11 residues. V was shortened by 4 bases and J by 5 bases, with 7 bases between the two germline ends. Looked up from germline, CDR1 is SQVTM and CDR2 is ANQGSEA. CDR3 sequence: CSVVLVDTQYF. The CDR3 DNA reads as TGCAGCGTTGTCCTGGTAGATACGCAGTATTTT.

On this clone itself: A far more abundant clone sits one base away, making this likely a read error. The chain has TRBV6-4 and TRBJ2-1; TRBD2 agrees at 9 bases. The CDR3 consists of 15 residues. Trimming cost V 3 bases and J 2 bases; bases outside gene matches: 2. Germline V lookup: CDR1 MRHNA, CDR2 SNTAGT. As DNA, the CDR3 is TGTGCCAGCAGTGAAGCGGGAGGCCCCTACAATGAGCAGTTCTTC. Its translation is CASSEAGGPYNEQFF.

The chain employs TRBV2 and TRBJ2-2; D ambiguous. Per germline, CDR1 SNHLY and CDR2 FYNNEI. Trimming removed 3 bases from V and 5 bases from J, with 7 bases in between. There are 13 residues in the CDR3. CDR3 region: CASSEESTGELFF. The CDR3, as DNA: TGTGCCAGCAGTGAGGAGAGTACCGGGGAGCTGTTTTTT.

This clone occurred a few times. This chain joins TRBV29-1 and TRBJ2-1; 11 positions match TRBD2. Germline-derived CDR1 and CDR2 are SQVTM and ANQGSEA. There are 17 residues in the CDR3. V lost 7 bases, J lost 3 bases, and 14 bases stayed unmatched. Here the CDR3 DNA reads TGCAGCGGTAGCGGGAGGGCCCCGGGGGGGGACTACAATGAGCAGTTCTTC. It translates to CSGSGRAPGGDYNEQFF.

The V and J genes are TRBV7-2 and TRBJ2-5; no firm D call. The CDR3 has 13 residues. CDR1 is SGHTA, CDR2 FQGNSA, per germline. Between the trimmed V and J ends, which lost 4 bases and 4 bases, there was a span of 10 bases. The DNA of the CDR3 is TGTGCCAGCAGCTACAGATCCCCAGAGACCCAGTACTTC. Protein sequence: CASSYRSPETQYF.

This clone was found once. V is TRBV28 and J is TRBJ2-1; D gene uncertain. This CDR3 contains 11 residues. Germline CDR1 is MDHEN and CDR2 is SYDVKM. The V gene lost 10 bases and the J gene lost 8 bases, with 12 bases spanning the gap. The CDR3 region is CATSTVYEQFF. The CDR3 DNA reads TGTGCCACCTCAACCGTCTATGAGCAGTTCTTC.

This clone was found many times. The genes are TRBV4-3 and TRBJ2-1, with 10 nucleotides matching TRBD2. After removal of 1 base from V and 6 bases from J, the junction contained 6 bases not matched to a gene. CDR3 length equals 16 residues. The V gene's germline CDR1 is LGHNA and CDR2 YSLEER. CDR3 coding DNA: TGCGCCAGCAGCCAAGGAGCGGGGGGGCTTAGCAATGAGCAGTTCTTC. This translates into CASSQGAGGLSNEQFF.

V and J are TRBV4-2 and TRBJ2-7, with 10 bases that match TRBD2. CDR1 LGHNA and CDR2 YNFKEQ come from the germline V gene. The V gene end was trimmed by 5 bases and the J gene end by 2 bases; junction bases not matched to a gene: 12. The length of the CDR3 is 17 residues. The CDR3 sequence: CASSLTLAGEFTYEQYF. In DNA form, the CDR3 reads TGTGCCAGCAGCTTAACCCTAGCGGGAGAGTTTACCTACGAGCAGTACTTC.